The 10 T cell receptor beta chains given below trace back to one sample, sequenced in a study of blood T cell repertoires in COVID-19. The method was immunoSEQ multiplex PCR; TCRdb's version includes in-frame clones alone and lacks a portion of them. The sample shows roughly 170,000 clones, around nine tenths of them seen only once. The sample was peripheral blood. The receptor set was obtained from a woman between 18 and 29 years old who had recovered from COVID-19.

The J gene is TRBJ2-7, the V gene TRBV7-3, with D possibly TRBD1 on 6 matching bases. V lost 2 bases, J lost 4 bases, and 15 bases lay in between. This CDR3 is built from 15 residues. Germline CDR1 reads SGHTA; CDR2 reads FQGTGA. CDR3: CASSLSPGHIYEQYF. In nucleotides, the CDR3 is TGTGCCAGCAGCTTATCTCCGGGACACATATACGAGCAGTACTTC.

This clone occurred a few times. In DNA form, the CDR3 reads TGTGCCAGCAGCACGGGGGGTGTAGCGGGAGGGGCCTATGAGCAGTTCTTC. This sequence encodes CASSTGGVAGGAYEQFF. The chain joins TRBV5-4 to TRBJ2-1; 11 bases match TRBD2. CDR3 size: 17 residues. Germline assignment: CDR1 SGHNT and CDR2 YYREEE (reference sequence). V was clipped by 4 bases and J by 8 bases; unmatched bases: 14.

This chain joins TRBV6-2 or TRBV6-3 and TRBJ2-1; 13 bases align to TRBD2. With V trimmed by 2 bases and J by 8 bases, 15 bases remained unmatched. This CDR3 contains 19 residues. Per germline, CDR1 MNHEY and CDR2 SVGEGT. The CDR3 here is CASSYAAGRTSGSLDEQFF. CDR3 bases: TGTGCCAGCAGTTACGCGGCAGGAAGGACTAGCGGGAGTCTCGATGAGCAGTTCTTC.

This clone was counted a few times. The V and J genes are TRBV19 and TRBJ1-1; perhaps TRBD1 as D (5 bases). The V end was cut by 0 bases, the J end by 3 bases, with 14 bases between. The CDR3 totals 16 residues. CDR1 LNHDA and CDR2 SQIVND come from the germline V gene (reference sequence). CDR3 DNA sequence: TGTGCCAGTAGTATAGATCGGGCCAGGGATTACACTGAAGCTTTCTTT. Its protein is CASSIDRARDYTEAFF.

This chain links TRBV4-3 with TRBJ2-7; D call uncertain. The V gene's germline CDR1 is LGHNA and CDR2 YSLEER. The CDR3 runs to 14 residues. V gave up 0 bases and J gave up 6 bases, with 12 bases separating them. CDR3 coding DNA: TGCGCCAGCAGCCAAGATTACCGCGGCGGCGAGCAGTACTTC. Its translation is CASSQDYRGGEQYF.

The V and J genes are TRBV25-1 and TRBJ1-2; TRBD1 aligns across 7 bases. After removal of 5 bases from V and 4 bases from J, the junction contained 7 bases not matched to a gene. Germline CDR1 reads MGHDK; CDR2 reads SYGVNS. The CDR3 length is 14 residues. In nucleotides, the CDR3 is TGTGCCAGCAGTAGGGGGCGTATTAGCTATGGCTACACCTTC. Encoded protein: CASSRGRISYGYTF.

This clone was recorded once. The chain uses TRBV2 and TRBJ2-3, with D tentatively TRBD2 (6 bases). The V end lost 6 bases, the J end lost 6 bases, and 22 bases lay between the germline ends. This CDR3 is built from 16 residues. Germline assignment: CDR1 SNHLY and CDR2 FYNNEI. The CDR3 coding sequence is TGTGCCAGCAGGGATATGGGACTGGGGAGCGAGGATACGCAGTATTTT. Translating it yields CASRDMGLGSEDTQYF.

V gene TRBV2 combines with J gene TRBJ1-5; TRBD1 is a possible D gene (5 bases). CDR3 length: 14 amino acids. Germline lookup yields CDR1 SNHLY and CDR2 FYNNEI. V was shortened by 6 bases and J by 6 bases, with 15 bases between the two germline ends. The CDR3 DNA reads TGTGCCAGCAGACTAAACGGACAAGCTCAGCCCCAGCATTTT. It codes for CASRLNGQAQPQHF.

The gene calls are TRBV18 and TRBJ1-3; D gene ambiguous. Germline V gene data show CDR1 as KGHSH and CDR2 as LQKENI. Trimming removed 2 bases at V and 6 bases at J, with 8 bases between. The CDR3 spans 13 residues. The CDR3 spells CASSPSGVNTIYF. The CDR3 region has the DNA TGTGCCAGCTCACCATCCGGGGTAAACACCATATATTTT.

J is TRBJ2-5 and V is TRBV6-5; the D gene is possibly TRBD1 (6 bases). CDR1 is MNHEY, CDR2 SVGAGI, per germline. The CDR3 consists of 14 residues. V was pared by 5 bases and J by 4 bases, with 14 bases between. DNA of the CDR3: TGTGCCAGCAGTCACCGGGACAACCGAGAGACCCAGTACTTC. This translates into CASSHRDNRETQYF.